These 16 T cell receptor beta chains came from one sample sequenced in a study of identical twins. TCRdb reprocessed the 5' RACE reads via MiXCR and lists one record per CDR3 protein. This table has about 690,000 distinct CDR3 sequences, 6% to 6.5% appearing once. What was sequenced was naive T cells sorted from blood. These receptors were taken from a man aged 18 to 29 in good health.

The V and J genes are TRBV3-1 and TRBJ2-1; TRBD2 might be the D (5 bases). Germline CDR1 is LGHDT and CDR2 is YNNKEL (reference sequence). The germline V and J ends were trimmed by 0 bases and 9 bases, with 15 bases remaining between them. The CDR3 runs 15 residues. This CDR3 is CASSQDHSTGSEQFF. The CDR3 DNA reads as TGTGCCAGCAGCCAAGACCACTCGACGGGGAGTGAGCAGTTCTTC.

The J gene is TRBJ2-7, the V gene TRBV4-2; D could derive from TRBD1 or TRBD2 (5 bases each). Germline CDR1 is LGHNA and CDR2 is YNFKEQ. Trimming took 1 base from V and 7 from J, leaving 8 bases between them. The CDR3 has 12 residues. The CDR3 nucleotides read TGTGCCAGCAGCCAAGTCGGGACGGAGCAGTACTTC. Translation: CASSQVGTEQYF.

This clonotype was seen many times. This chain uses TRBV10-3 with TRBJ2-3; possible D gene TRBD2, 5 bases. Germline assignment: CDR1 ENHRY and CDR2 SYGVKD. Trimming took 7 bases from V and 2 from J, leaving 10 bases between them. The CDR3 runs to 13 residues. The CDR3: CAITGRDTDTQYF. The CDR3 DNA reads as TGTGCCATCACCGGTCGGGACACAGATACGCAGTATTTT.

This clonotype was seen ten or more times. The V and J genes are TRBV12-3 or TRBV12-4 and TRBJ2-4; a possible D gene is TRBD2 (5 bases). V lost 0 bases, J lost 7 bases, and 10 bases lay in between. This CDR3 region has 14 residues. The CDR3 DNA follows: TGTGCCAGCAGTTTAGCGGGAGTAGAGAACATTCAGTACTTC. As protein: CASSLAGVENIQYF.

In this sample, this clonotype turned up a few times. CDR3 nucleotides: TGCAGTGCCCGACCGAGAGCTAACTATGGCTACACCTTC. Its translation: CSARPRANYGYTF. The V and J genes are TRBV20-1 and TRBJ1-2; no definite D call. The CDR3 runs 13 residues. Trimming cost V 6 bases and J 0 bases, with 11 bases left between them. Germline CDR1 is DFQATT and CDR2 is SNEGSKA (reference sequence).

The chain carries TRBV27 and TRBJ2-3, with D perhaps matching TRBD2 (5 bases). V was pared by 5 bases and J by 3 bases, with 21 bases between. In germline, CDR1 is MNHEY, CDR2 SMNVEV (reference sequence). The CDR3 sequence is 17 residues long. The CDR3 here is CASSPSSPGKSTDTQYF. The CDR3 coding sequence is TGTGCCAGCAGTCCTTCTTCCCCGGGAAAGTCGACAGATACGCAGTATTTT.

This clonotype was detected a few times. V and J are TRBV20-1 and TRBJ2-2, with 8 bases lining up with TRBD1. Trimming cost V 4 bases and J 5 bases; bases outside gene matches: 3. The CDR3 has 13 amino acids. Germline-derived CDR1 and CDR2 are DFQATT and SNEGSKA (reference sequence). The CDR3 region is CSATRTGTGELFF. As DNA, the CDR3 is TGCAGTGCTACCCGGACAGGGACCGGGGAGCTGTTTTTT.

This clonotype was picked up a small number of times. The chain uses TRBV4-1 and TRBJ2-7; TRBD2 aligns across 9 bases. Germline CDR1 MGHRA, CDR2 YSYEKL. This CDR3 spans 21 amino acids. V was pared by 1 base and J by 5 bases, with 24 bases of the junction left unmatched. As DNA, the CDR3 is TGCGCCAGCAGCCAAGGTTCACCGGGGTTGGTGGCGGGAGGGGGTTCAAACGAGCAGTACTTC. Translating it yields CASSQGSPGLVAGGGSNEQYF.

This clonotype was found many times. This sequence joins TRBV5-5 and TRBJ2-3; D uncertain. From germline, CDR1 is SGHKS and CDR2 YYEKEE (reference sequence). The CDR3 is 15 residues long. V was clipped by 0 bases and J by 4 bases, with 12 bases between them. The CDR3 reads CASSLVPGTADTQYF. For the CDR3, the DNA is TGTGCCAGCAGCTTGGTTCCGGGCACAGCAGATACGCAGTATTTT.

The chain uses TRBV7-7 and TRBJ2-2; 13 positions agree with TRBD2. The CDR3 contains 14 residues. Germline CDR1 SSHAT, CDR2 FNYEAQ (reference sequence). Trimming removed 11 bases from V and 7 bases from J; junction bases left unmatched: 7. The CDR3 DNA reads as TGTGCCGGTGGACTAGCGGGAGTAGGCGGGGAGCTGTTTTTT. It yields the protein CAGGLAGVGGELFF.

In this sample, this clonotype turned up many times. This chain connects TRBV15 to TRBJ2-2; 8 positions agree with TRBD2. V trimming: 4 bases; J trimming: 8 bases; junction bases outside the gene matches: 6. The CDR3 loop spans 14 amino acids. Looked up from germline, CDR1 is LNHNV and CDR2 is YYDKDF (reference sequence). The CDR3 coding sequence is TGTGCCACCAGCAATTCGCGGGAGGCAGGGGAGCTGTTTTTT. As protein: CATSNSREAGELFF.

The rearrangement uses TRBV2 and TRBJ2-7; maybe TRBD1 (5 bases). This CDR3 comprises 14 residues. The germline V and J ends were trimmed by 4 bases and 4 bases, with 14 bases remaining between them. Germline values: CDR1 SNHLY, CDR2 FYNNEI. CDR3 sequence: CASSGVTVPYEQYF. CDR3 coding DNA: TGTGCCAGCAGTGGAGTGACAGTTCCGTACGAGCAGTACTTC.

Turning to this clonotype: The junction shows a germline mismatch at one end, possibly a read error. The J gene is TRBJ2-1, the V gene TRBV12-3 or TRBV12-4, with 9 bases that match TRBD1. The CDR3 covers 16 residues. In DNA form, the CDR3 reads TGTGCCAGCAGTTTTTCGGACAGGGGACCCTACAATGTGCAGTTCTTC. As protein: CASSFSDRGPYNVQFF.

This clonotype was seen ten or more times. The chain uses TRBV7-2 and TRBJ2-1; TRBD1 matches at 7 bases. CDR3 length: 15 residues. CDR1 is SGHTA and CDR2 is FQGNSA in the germline V gene. The trim removed 5 bases at V and 10 bases at J, leaving 14 bases unmatched. The DNA of the CDR3 is TGTGCCAGCAGCCAGGAGCCGGGACAGAGTTACGAGCAGTTCTTC. It specifies CASSQEPGQSYEQFF.

Only a few counts were recorded for this clonotype. The chain employs TRBV12-3 or TRBV12-4 and TRBJ2-5; 13 bases fit TRBD2. This CDR3 has 17 amino acids. Trimming cost V 5 bases and J 5 bases; bases outside gene matches: 11. The CDR3 loop is CASSPGLAGPARETQYF. CDR3 DNA sequence: TGTGCCAGCAGTCCGGGACTAGCGGGACCGGCCAGGGAGACCCAGTACTTC.

The rearrangement links TRBV6-5 to TRBJ2-3, with 11 bases lining up with TRBD2. The germline CDR1 and CDR2 sequences are MNHEY and SVGAGI. This CDR3 is built from 15 residues. Trimming took 2 bases from V and 6 from J; bases not matched to a gene: 4. CDR3 residues: CASSYPTSGKDTQYF. In DNA form, the CDR3 reads TGTGCCAGCAGTTACCCGACTAGCGGGAAGGATACGCAGTATTTT.